This record looks at one TCR beta chain sequence and its context. Its antigen is currently unknown. A junction end diverges from the germline sequence, so it may reflect a read error. This CDR3 has 12 amino acids. Looked up from germline, CDR1 is SNHLY and CDR2 is FYNNEI. This record comes from a study of T cells in Graves' hyperthyroidism and ophthalmopathy. What was amplified from RNA transcripts were TCR beta CDR3 regions. An initial round of RT-PCR targeting the TCR CDR3 relied on the HTBI primer set. Via MiXCR, TCRdb re-called the multiplex PCR reads, giving one row per CDR3 protein. This table has about 570,000 distinct CDR3 sequences, 35% to 55% appearing once. Points from the study as a whole: Clonotypes that were expanded in thyroid above 0.001 mostly appeared in blood too. In validation, the model predicted ophthalmopathy. These predictions came a median approximately 6.5 months before onset.

The receptor was isolated from an adult woman with Graves' disease, either hyperthyroidism or ophthalmopathy (not recorded which). J is TRBJ1-2 and V is TRBV2; tentatively, D is TRBD1 (5 bases). Sample: peripheral blood or thyroid tissue (not recorded which). The CDR3 region is CASSDVGLGYTF. In nucleotides, the CDR3 is TGCGCCAGCAGTGATGTGGGACTGGGCTACACCTTC.